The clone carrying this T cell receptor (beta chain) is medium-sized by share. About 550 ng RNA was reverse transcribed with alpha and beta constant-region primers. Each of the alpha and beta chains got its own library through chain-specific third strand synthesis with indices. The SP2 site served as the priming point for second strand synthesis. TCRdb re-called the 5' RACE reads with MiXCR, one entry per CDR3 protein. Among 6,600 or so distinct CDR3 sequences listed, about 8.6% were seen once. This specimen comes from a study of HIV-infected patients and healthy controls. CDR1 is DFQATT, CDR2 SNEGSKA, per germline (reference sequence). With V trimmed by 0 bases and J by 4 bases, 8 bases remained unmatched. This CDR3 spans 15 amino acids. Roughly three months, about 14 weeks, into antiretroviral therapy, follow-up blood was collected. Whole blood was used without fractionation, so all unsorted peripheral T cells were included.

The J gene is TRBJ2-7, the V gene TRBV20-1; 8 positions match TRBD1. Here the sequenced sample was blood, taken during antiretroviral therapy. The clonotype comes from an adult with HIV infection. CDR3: CSARDLTGAEYEQYF. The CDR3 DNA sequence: TGCAGTGCTAGAGACCTGACAGGGGCAGAGTACGAGCAGTACTTC.